A single TCR beta chain is shown here with its context. Its antigen is undetermined. Given a much more abundant clone one base away, this may be a read error. The V end was cut by 5 bases, the J end by 6 bases, with 17 bases between. Germline V CDR1 and CDR2: MNHNS, SASEGT. CDR3 length equals 14 residues. The data stem from a study of breast tumors, draining lymph nodes, adjacent tissues. TCRdb processed the multiplex PCR reads anew with MiXCR; each CDR3 protein has one entry. The table lists under 250,000 distinct CDR3 sequences, about 30% of them singletons. Breast cancer patients provided tissue from their axillary draining lymph nodes. Study-wide results and caveats: The data were judged consistent with most tumor T cells coming from lymph node and expanding in tumor. Tumors had less TCR diversity than lymph nodes, more than nontumor tissue.

Sequencing used axillary lymph node tissue. The V call is TRBV6-1, the J call TRBJ2-7; D possibly matches TRBD1 or TRBD2 (6 bases each). The source of this sequence is a female donor with breast cancer. Some clones in this sample may be carry-over from other donors' samples. CDR3 sequence reads: CASSQTGRLGEQYF. Here the CDR3 DNA reads TGTGCCAGCAGTCAAACAGGGAGGCTTGGCGAGCAGTACTTC.